The 23 T cell receptor beta chains in this list originate from one sample, sequenced in a study of control samples from healthy donors and cancer patients. Libraries were prepared by immunoSEQ multiplex PCR; TCRdb keeps only in-frame clonotypes and omits some of them. The data contain about 410,000 clones, 75% to 95% of them singletons. Sequenced: PBMCs. The receptors come from a man aged 35-49 years with head and neck cancer.

This sequence joins TRBV7-3 and TRBJ1-1, with 10 bases aligning to TRBD1. Germline CDR1 and CDR2: SGHTA and FQGTGA. V trimming: 5 bases; J trimming: 7 bases; junction bases outside the gene matches: 4. This CDR3 has 13 residues. The CDR3 DNA reads as TGTGCCAGCAGCAGACAGGGGGCAAGTGAAGCTTTCTTT. Its protein is CASSRQGASEAFF.

This rearrangement joins TRBV9 to TRBJ2-1, with 7 bases matching TRBD2. CDR3 size: 18 residues. Germline CDR1 reads SGDLS; CDR2 reads YYNGEE. With V trimmed by 3 bases and J by 4 bases, 16 bases remained unmatched. This CDR3 is CASSERVEAGEGYNEQFF. CDR3 coding DNA: TGTGCCAGCAGCGAGAGGGTAGAGGCGGGAGAAGGGTACAATGAGCAGTTCTTC.

About this clone itself: Compared with germline, one end of the junction differs, possibly owing to a read error. The V and J genes are TRBV7-7 and TRBJ2-2; the match to TRBD2 covers 10 bases. Per the germline V gene, CDR1 is SSHAT and CDR2 is FNYEAQ (reference sequence). The length of the CDR3 is 16 residues. CDR3 DNA sequence: TGTGCTAGCAGCTCAACTAGCGGGGCGAACACCGGGGAGCTGTTTTTT. Translation: CASSSTSGANTGELFF.

Points on this clone: The limits of the CDR3 on the DNA are not certain, so only TCRdb's listed CDR3 is given. J is TRBJ2-6 and V is TRBV1; the table calls TRBD2, which could not be checked here. TRBV1 is a pseudogene locus. Counting both end residues, the CDR3 totals 19 amino acids. CDR3 amino acids: CTSSQVGGGTLSGANVLTF.

The genes are TRBV6-5 and TRBJ2-7; no clear D. The germline V gene encodes CDR1 MNHEY and CDR2 SVGAGI. V gave up 7 bases and J gave up 0 bases, with 4 bases separating them. The CDR3 has 11 residues. The chain's CDR3 is CASMDSYEQYF. CDR3 DNA: TGTGCCAGCATGGACTCCTACGAGCAGTACTTC.

This chain joins TRBV30 and TRBJ1-5; D ambiguous. CDR1 GTSNPN and CDR2 SVGIG come from the germline V gene (reference sequence). CDR3 length: 14 residues. V was shortened by 2 bases and J by 3 bases, with 11 bases between the two germline ends. The CDR3 DNA reads as TGTGCCTGGAGTCTTGGACGGGACAATCAGCCCCAGCATTTT. It yields the protein CAWSLGRDNQPQHF.

V and J are TRBV7-2 and TRBJ2-5; TRBD2 might be the D (6 bases). The germline CDR1 and CDR2 sequences are SGHTA and FQGNSA. Trimming pared 4 bases from V and 5 bases from J, leaving 11 bases between. The CDR3 extends over 13 amino acids. The CDR3 sequence is CASSSQRGETQYF. CDR3 nucleotide sequence: TGTGCCAGCAGCTCTCAACGGGGGGAGACCCAGTACTTC.

This clone was recorded a few times. The chain has TRBV28 and TRBJ2-6; unclear D gene. The CDR3 is 16 residues long. The germline V and J ends were trimmed by 6 bases and 0 bases, with 12 bases remaining between them. Germline CDR1 and CDR2: MDHEN and SYDVKM. CDR3 nucleotide sequence: TGTGCCAGCAGCCGCAACACAGCCTCTGGGGCCAACGTCCTGACTTTC. The encoded protein is CASSRNTASGANVLTF.

The CDR3 coding sequence is TGTGCCAGCAGCTTAGCCCTTGACAGACTACGCTCCTATAATTCACCCCTCCACTTT. This sequence encodes CASSLALDRLRSYNSPLHF. This chain links TRBV7-2 with TRBJ1-6, with D perhaps matching TRBD1 (5 bases). The CDR3 length is 19 residues. The germline CDR1 and CDR2 sequences are SGHTA and FQGNSA. V lost 0 bases and J 0 bases, leaving 15 bases between the germline ends.

This clone was detected a few times. The rearrangement joins TRBV6-1 to TRBJ2-7, with D uncertain. CDR1 is MNHNS and CDR2 is SASEGT in the germline V gene. The CDR3 covers 14 residues. Trimming took 3 bases from V and 2 from J, leaving 11 bases between them. The CDR3 sequence: CASSDDRVAYEQYF. CDR3 DNA: TGTGCCAGCAGTGACGACCGGGTCGCCTACGAGCAGTACTTC.

Concerning this clone: The sample contains more than one DNA sequence encoding this CDR3. The chain recombines TRBV28 with TRBJ1-1, with D tentatively TRBD1 (5 bases). Per germline, CDR1 MDHEN and CDR2 SYDVKM. This CDR3 is 14 amino acids long. Trimming stripped 8 bases from V and 0 bases from J, with 13 bases between. The CDR3 here is CASSFGGMNTEAFF. DNA of the CDR3: TGTGCCAGCTCCTTTGGGGGGATGAACACTGAAGCTTTCTTT.

This rearrangement joins TRBV30 to TRBJ2-7; 8 bases align to TRBD2. There are 14 residues in the CDR3. Germline CDR1 and CDR2: GTSNPN and SVGIG (reference sequence). V lost 2 bases to trimming and J lost 4 bases; unmatched junction nucleotides: 7. The CDR3 sequence is CAWSPRGAAYEQYF. CDR3 DNA: TGTGCCTGGAGTCCGCGGGGGGCCGCTTACGAGCAGTACTTC.

V is TRBV6-4 and J is TRBJ1-2; D is unresolved. V was clipped by 6 bases and J by 4 bases, with 12 bases between them. Per the germline V gene, CDR1 is MRHNA and CDR2 is SNTAGT. The CDR3 sequence is 13 residues long. The CDR3 DNA reads TGTGCCAGCAGCCTGGACTTGGGCTATGGCTACACCTTC. It specifies CASSLDLGYGYTF.

The J gene is TRBJ1-4, the V gene TRBV9; D is ambiguous. Germline CDR1 SGDLS, CDR2 YYNGEE. V lost 2 bases and J 4 bases, leaving 9 bases between the germline ends. The CDR3 is 14 amino acids. In nucleotides, the CDR3 is TGTGCCAGCAGCGTCGGGGAGATTAATGAAAAACTGTTTTTT. This sequence encodes CASSVGEINEKLFF.

V usage is TRBV9 and J usage is TRBJ2-5, with 8 bases aligning to TRBD1. The CDR3 has 16 residues. Germline lookup yields CDR1 SGDLS and CDR2 YYNGEE. With 0 bases clipped from V and 5 bases from J, the junction kept 9 bases outside the gene matches. This chain's CDR3 is CASSVARQGTGETQYF. CDR3 bases: TGTGCCAGCAGCGTAGCTCGACAGGGGACGGGGGAGACCCAGTACTTC.

The V and J genes are TRBV4-3 and TRBJ2-1; 14 nucleotides match TRBD2. The CDR3 consists of 21 residues. Germline V lookup: CDR1 LGHNA, CDR2 YSLEER. The junction had 14 bases not matched to a gene; V was cut back by 4 bases and J by 0 bases. The CDR3 nucleotides read TGCGCCAGCAGCCCAGTAAGAGCGGGACTAGCGGGGGCCACCTCCTACAATGAGCAGTTCTTC. This encodes CASSPVRAGLAGATSYNEQFF.

This chain links TRBV5-4 with TRBJ2-7; 14 positions agree with TRBD2. The CDR3 consists of 18 residues. Trimming removed 4 bases from V and 5 bases from J; junction bases left unmatched: 14. The germline V gene encodes CDR1 SGHNT and CDR2 YYREEE (reference sequence). CDR3 DNA sequence: TGTGCCAGCAGCCCACCCGGACTAGCGGGAGGCCTCCCTAACGAGCAGTACTTC. As protein: CASSPPGLAGGLPNEQYF.

V and J are TRBV29-1 and TRBJ2-7, with 11 bases identical to TRBD1. This CDR3 comprises 15 residues. After removal of 1 base from V and 2 bases from J, the junction contained 4 bases not matched to a gene. From germline, CDR1 is SQVTM and CDR2 ANQGSEA. The CDR3 spells CSVEALGQGAYEQYF. Here the CDR3 DNA reads TGCAGCGTTGAAGCCCTGGGACAGGGGGCCTACGAGCAGTACTTC.

This clone has only one observation. This chain links TRBV10-3 with TRBJ1-5; D is possibly TRBD1 (6 bases). Germline V gives CDR1 ENHRY, CDR2 SYGVKD. Trimming removed 6 bases at V and 0 bases at J, with 12 bases between. The length of the CDR3 is 15 residues. Here the CDR3 DNA reads TGTGCCATCAGCGAGACAGGAACTAGCAATCAGCCCCAGCATTTT. It translates to CAISETGTSNQPQHF.

The chain combines TRBV15 with TRBJ2-1; either TRBD1 or TRBD2 may fit D (6 bases each). With 0 bases removed from V and 7 bases from J, the gap between germline ends came to 13 bases. The CDR3 covers 15 residues. CDR1 and CDR2 (germline): LNHNV, YYDKDF (reference sequence). The CDR3 spells CATSRDGGPWNEQFF. In DNA form, the CDR3 reads TGTGCCACCAGCAGAGATGGGGGGCCTTGGAATGAGCAGTTCTTC.

This chain links TRBV2 with TRBJ2-2, with a weak D call TRBD1 (5 bases). Trimming left V 3 bases short and J 2 bases short, with 10 bases between. The CDR3 spans 15 residues. CDR1 SNHLY and CDR2 FYNNEI come from the germline V gene. The CDR3 spells CASSDVTANTGELFF. For the CDR3, the DNA is TGTGCCAGCAGTGACGTGACAGCTAACACCGGGGAGCTGTTTTTT.

This clone is a singleton in its sample. The rearrangement links TRBV6-5 to TRBJ2-1; D unclear. CDR1 and CDR2 (germline): MNHEY, SVGAGI. The CDR3 runs 15 residues. Trimming shortened V by 4 bases and J by 8 bases, and 18 bases separated the two germline ends. The CDR3, as DNA: TGTGCCAGCAGTTTGGGGATCACAATAGGCGATGAGCAGTTCTTC. It yields the protein CASSLGITIGDEQFF.

The chain employs TRBV2 and TRBJ1-2; D call uncertain. Trimming took 10 bases from V and 0 from J, leaving 9 bases between them. Per the germline V gene, CDR1 is SNHLY and CDR2 is FYNNEI. The CDR3 spans 12 residues. The CDR3 spells CATLKANYGYTF. As DNA, the CDR3 is TGTGCCACCTTGAAAGCTAACTATGGCTACACCTTC.